A single sample gave rise to the 21 T cell receptor beta chains below, sequenced in a study of OX40 agonist ivuxolimab in advanced cancers. The assay was immunoSEQ multiplex PCR, and TCRdb's table has in-frame clones only and misses some. This sample carries 40,000 to 55,000 clones, around four fifths of them seen once, and the ten largest clones take approximately 2.3%. The sequenced sample was CD4+ or CD8+ T cells sorted from blood, obtained in a trial of the OX40 agonist ivuxolimab. These receptors were collected from an adult with an advanced solid tumor such as melanoma, head and neck, liver or kidney cancer.

V is TRBV11-2 and J is TRBJ2-2, with 8 bases aligning to TRBD2. The length of the CDR3 is 18 residues. J was trimmed by 0 bases and V by 4 bases; bases with no gene match: 10. CDR1 SGHAT and CDR2 FQNNGV come from the germline V gene. CDR3 sequence reads: CASSSRLAGGSNTGELFF. The CDR3 coding sequence is TGTGCCAGCAGCTCGCGACTGGCGGGGGGTTCGAACACCGGGGAGCTGTTTTTT.

The chain employs TRBV28 and TRBJ1-2; D gene ambiguous. CDR1 and CDR2 from the germline V gene are MDHEN and SYDVKM. Trimming shortened V by 4 bases and J by 4 bases, and 10 bases separated the two germline ends. This CDR3 spans 13 amino acids. The CDR3 DNA is TGTGCCAGCAGTTCCCCTGGATCCTATGGCTACACCTTC. As protein: CASSSPGSYGYTF.

The chain joins TRBV5-4 to TRBJ2-2, with unresolved D. CDR3 length equals 13 residues. Germline loops: CDR1 SGHNT, CDR2 YYREEE (reference sequence). V lost 0 bases to trimming and J lost 5 bases, with 5 bases between them. CDR3 region: CASSLVTTGELFF. In DNA form, the CDR3 reads TGTGCCAGCAGCTTGGTAACGACCGGGGAGCTGTTTTTT.

The chain has TRBV9 and TRBJ1-6; maybe TRBD1 (6 bases). Germline CDR1 is SGDLS and CDR2 is YYNGEE. V was clipped by 4 bases and J by 6 bases, with 17 bases between them. This CDR3 is built from 16 residues. The CDR3 DNA sequence: TGTGCCAGCAGCCCTGGGGGGCACAGGCCTAATTCACCCCTCCACTTT. Encoded protein: CASSPGGHRPNSPLHF.

J is TRBJ2-4 and V is TRBV5-6; tentative D call: TRBD1 (7 bases). This CDR3 spans 15 amino acids. Trimming pared 4 bases from V and 8 bases from J, leaving 19 bases between. CDR1 is SGHDT and CDR2 is YYEEEE in the germline V gene. The CDR3: CASSKRFTGEDIQYF. As DNA, the CDR3 is TGTGCCAGCAGCAAGCGATTTACAGGGGAGGACATTCAGTACTTC.

This clone was seen once. CDR3 nucleotide sequence: TGTGCCAGCAGTGGCCAGATTAGCAATCAGCCCCAGCATTTT. It codes for CASSGQISNQPQHF. The chain links TRBV6-1 to TRBJ1-5; D is undetermined. V was trimmed by 4 bases and J by 0 bases, leaving 7 bases between them. The germline V gene has CDR1 MNHNS and CDR2 SASEGT. CDR3 length equals 14 residues.

V usage is TRBV2 and J usage is TRBJ2-7; D may be TRBD1 (6 bases). This CDR3 region has 13 residues. V gave up 6 bases and J gave up 6 bases, with 15 bases separating them. In germline, CDR1 is SNHLY, CDR2 FYNNEI. The CDR3 DNA follows: TGTGCCAGCAGCGGGGACACATTCTTCGAGCAGTACTTC. Translation gives CASSGDTFFEQYF.

The rearrangement joins TRBV18 to TRBJ2-2; D is ambiguous. The ends were cut back, 1 base at V and 1 base at J, with 1 base in the middle. This CDR3 is 13 amino acids long. CDR1 KGHSH and CDR2 LQKENI come from the germline V gene. The CDR3 sequence: CASSPQNTGELFF. CDR3 sequence (DNA): TGTGCCAGCTCACCACAGAACACCGGGGAGCTGTTTTTT.

The V and J genes are TRBV7-3 and TRBJ2-2; 9 nucleotides align to TRBD1. The germline gives CDR1 SGHTA, CDR2 FQGTGA. The CDR3 loop spans 16 amino acids. J gave up 6 bases and V 2 bases, and 7 bases lay outside the gene matches. CDR3 bases: TGTGCCAGCAGCTTAGAAGGGACAGGGCTCGCCGGGGAGCTGTTTTTT. Protein: CASSLEGTGLAGELFF.

The rearrangement links TRBV6-5 to TRBJ2-7, with TRBD1 identical over 9 bases. V was clipped by 8 bases and J by 0 bases; unmatched bases: 5. The germline CDR1 and CDR2 sequences are MNHEY and SVGAGI. The CDR3 sequence is 14 residues long. CDR3 amino acids: CASRRDRDSYEQYF. The CDR3 DNA reads as TGTGCCAGCCGCCGGGACAGGGACTCCTACGAGCAGTACTTC.

The V gene is TRBV7-6, the J gene TRBJ2-2; D not resolved. Trimming pared 4 bases from V and 4 bases from J, leaving 13 bases between. Germline V gene sequence: CDR1 SGHVS, CDR2 FNYEAQ. The CDR3 extends over 15 amino acids. The CDR3 DNA reads TGTGCCAGCAGCTCCGGTGGTGTACGCACCGGGGAGCTGTTTTTT. This gives the protein CASSSGGVRTGELFF. The variable domain in full, with the rest retrieved from reference TRBV7-6 and TRBJ2-2, is GAGVSQSPRYKVTKRGQDVALRCDPISGHVSLYWYRQALGQGPEFLTYFNYEAQQDKSGLPNDRFSAERPEGSISTLTIQRTEQRDSAMYRCASSSGGVRTGELFFGEGSRLTVL.

This chain uses TRBV5-1 with TRBJ2-7; D gene uncertain. There are 12 residues in the CDR3. Germline values: CDR1 SGHRS, CDR2 YFSETQ. Trimming shortened V by 0 bases and J by 4 bases, and 5 bases separated the two germline ends. The CDR3 DNA reads TGCGCCAGCAGCTTGGAACATTACGAGCAGTACTTC. Residues: CASSLEHYEQYF.

The rearrangement uses TRBV5-1 and TRBJ1-2; 7 nucleotides agree with TRBD1. This CDR3 has 13 amino acids. Germline V gene lookup returns CDR1 SGHRS and CDR2 YFSETQ. Trimming removed 4 bases from V and 3 bases from J; junction bases left unmatched: 3. The CDR3 coding sequence is TGCGCCAGCAGCCTGGGACAGTACTATGGCTACACCTTC. Translating gives CASSLGQYYGYTF.

The V and J genes are TRBV11-3 and TRBJ1-1; D is uncertain. The CDR3 is 13 residues long. Trimming took 2 bases from V and 0 from J, leaving 4 bases between them. The germline gives CDR1 SGHNT, CDR2 YENEEA. The CDR3 region has the DNA TGTGCCAGCAGCTTAACCATGAACACTGAAGCTTTCTTT. Translated, it gives CASSLTMNTEAFF.

The chain employs TRBV12-2 and TRBJ1-2; the D call in the table, TRBD1, was not verified against the DNA. TRBV12-2 counts as a pseudogene. The CDR3 has 13 residues. The CDR3 region has the DNA TGTGCAAGTCGCTTACCAGGGGACGGCGGCTACACCTTC. Translating gives CASRLPGDGGYTF.

The chain has TRBV5-6 and TRBJ1-2; D call uncertain. Trimming left V 4 bases short and J 7 bases short, with 17 bases between. The CDR3 extends over 14 amino acids. Germline CDR1 SGHDT, CDR2 YYEEEE. As DNA, the CDR3 is TGTGCCAGCAGCCACCTACGGCTTCGAAGTGGCTACACCTTC. Its protein product is CASSHLRLRSGYTF.

The V and J genes are TRBV2 and TRBJ1-1, with TRBD1 matching 7 bases. The CDR3 sequence is 14 residues long. Germline CDR1 reads SNHLY; CDR2 reads FYNNEI. Trimming cost V 6 bases and J 0 bases; bases outside gene matches: 4. Written as DNA, the CDR3 is TGTGCCAGCAGCGTCGACAGGGTGAACACTGAAGCTTTCTTT. Translation: CASSVDRVNTEAFF.

V usage is TRBV5-1 and J usage is TRBJ2-5; TRBD1 agrees at 7 bases. The CDR3 covers 14 residues. J was trimmed by 0 bases and V by 4 bases; bases with no gene match: 3. Germline assignment: CDR1 SGHRS and CDR2 YFSETQ. For the CDR3, the DNA is TGCGCCAGCAGCCCAGGACAGGACCAAGAGACCCAGTACTTC. This gives the protein CASSPGQDQETQYF.

The count of this clone is one. The V gene is TRBV28, the J gene TRBJ2-3; D is uncertain. V shed 2 bases and J shed 1 base, with 10 bases lying between them. CDR3 size: 15 residues. Germline values: CDR1 MDHEN, CDR2 SYDVKM. The CDR3 loop is CASSLLFGGTDTQYF. The CDR3 DNA sequence: TGTGCCAGCAGTTTACTGTTTGGGGGCACAGATACGCAGTATTTT.

The sample holds one count of this clone. The V gene is TRBV30, the J gene TRBJ2-7; D gene unclear. Germline loops: CDR1 GTSNPN, CDR2 SVGIG (reference sequence). V was pared by 0 bases and J by 2 bases, with 11 bases between. This CDR3 is built from 14 residues. Written as DNA, the CDR3 is TGTGCCTGGAGTGTGCAGGTCCCTCCCTACGAGCAGTACTTC. Protein sequence: CAWSVQVPPYEQYF.

The rearrangement uses TRBV10-2 and TRBJ2-7; 10 bases are a match to TRBD1. The CDR3 is 15 residues long. Germline trimming cut 1 base from V and 6 bases from J; bases unmatched to any gene: 6. The germline CDR1 and CDR2 sequences are WSHSY and SAAADI. CDR3 sequence reads: CASSEWGGQGSEQYF. The CDR3 DNA reads TGCGCCAGCAGTGAGTGGGGGGGACAGGGGTCCGAGCAGTACTTC.